The clone carrying this TCR beta chain was seen a handful of times. Its cognate antigen is unknown. The entry originates in a study of tumor-infiltrating lymphocytes in localized non-small cell lung cancer. Method: immunoSEQ multiplex PCR; TCRdb's copy keeps in-frame clones and lacks some. The sample includes 13,000 to 15,000 clones, around 70% of them seen just once. Findings of the study overall: Immunotypes IM1 and IM2 had similar TCR-derived T-cell fractions. Only some patients had TCR sequencing, depending on available tissue.

The V segment lost 4 bases and the J segment 5 bases; nucleotides outside the gene matches: 6. The CDR3 runs 14 residues. Germline V gene sequence: CDR1 KGHSH, CDR2 LQKENI. This chain connects TRBV18 to TRBJ1-1; 8 positions match TRBD1. The specimen sequenced was uninvolved lung tissue not adjacent to the tumor. The receptor's source is a human donor with non-small cell lung cancer. CDR3 in DNA: TGTGCCAGCTCACATGGACAGGGAGTTACTGAAGCTTTCTTT. It translates to CASSHGQGVTEAFF.